This T cell receptor (beta chain) was retrieved from a study of graft-versus-host responses after intestinal transplantation. Whole-study context: Recipients got multivisceral, liver-intestinal, or isolated intestinal transplants. Anti-thymocyte globulin served as induction for all recipients, who then took tacrolimus and steroids for about 3 years. Points from the study as a whole: Allograft graft-versus-host to host-versus-graft clonal ratios ran high in patients with graft-donor T cell macrochimerism. GvH clones surfaced in recipient marrow, some emerging earlier in ileum or blood.

Processing was applied to graft tissue in order to liberate intraepithelial and lamina propria lymphocytes. This CDR3 is 15 amino acids long. Germline V lookup: CDR1 MRHNA, CDR2 SNTAGT. Trimming removed 6 bases from V and 4 bases from J; junction bases left unmatched: 7. Measured with immunoSEQ multiplex PCR; TCRdb has only the in-frame clones, and not every one. The profile covers about 13,000 clones, with just under 75% appearing a single time and 6.5% to 8% taken by the ten largest. Concerning this clone: Its antigen is unknown.

The sequencing used ileum tissue, collected 16 days after intestinal transplant. The chain has TRBV6-4 and TRBJ2-3, with 10 bases matching TRBD2. The sequence derives from a human patient who received an intestinal transplant, so some T cells may come from the graft donor. This chain's CDR3 is CASSPASGGADTQYF. CDR3 DNA sequence: TGTGCCAGCAGCCCGGCTAGCGGGGGAGCAGATACGCAGTATTTT.